Listed here are 28 T cell receptor beta chains from one sample, sequenced in a study of cytomegalovirus exposure and HLA in healthy donors. The PCR was carried out with 60 Vbeta primers and 13 Jbeta primers. Here immunoSEQ multiplex PCR was the method, and the copy in TCRdb shows in-frame clones only, minus some. This sample yields approximately 170,000 clones, of which roughly 74% are seen a single time; 4.9% belongs to the top ten. Sequencing input: PBMCs. The receptors here all came from a male donor in good health and CMV-seronegative.

This rearrangement joins TRBV30 to TRBJ1-5; D is perhaps TRBD1 (5 bases). CDR3 length: 15 residues. Germline V gives CDR1 GTSNPN, CDR2 SVGIG (reference sequence). V lost 2 bases and J 3 bases, leaving 14 bases between the germline ends. For the CDR3, the DNA is TGTGCCTGGAGTCGCACCGGGGGATACAATCAGCCCCAGCATTTT. It encodes CAWSRTGGYNQPQHF.

V gene TRBV6-4 combines with J gene TRBJ1-5; D unresolved. Trimming took off 0 bases at V and 3 bases at J, with 6 bases between the two ends. Per germline, CDR1 MRHNA and CDR2 SNTAGT. This CDR3 region has 14 residues. This chain's CDR3 is CASSDSLFNQPQHF. Written as DNA, the CDR3 is TGTGCCAGCAGTGACTCCCTCTTCAATCAGCCCCAGCATTTT.

V is TRBV7-9 and J is TRBJ1-5; D gene unclear. The CDR3 has 13 amino acids. Germline V gene lookup returns CDR1 SEHNR and CDR2 FQNEAQ (reference sequence). With 1 base removed from V and 8 bases from J, the gap between germline ends came to 9 bases. CDR3 DNA sequence: TGTGCCAGCAGCTTAGGGGCCGGGGAGCCCCAGCATTTT. Protein sequence: CASSLGAGEPQHF.

V and J are TRBV21-1 and TRBJ2-1; the table's D gene call, TRBD2, was not cross checked with the DNA. TRBV21-1 is annotated as a pseudogene. This CDR3 has 20 amino acids. CDR3 loop: CASSKESGRGPGVLYNEQFF. DNA of the CDR3: TGTGCCAGCAGCAAAGAATCCGGGCGGGGACCGGGAGTTCTCTACAATGAGCAGTTCTTC.

The chain combines TRBV5-4 with TRBJ2-7; 11 bases map to TRBD2. Germline V gene lookup returns CDR1 SGHNT and CDR2 YYREEE (reference sequence). J lost 4 bases, V lost 4 bases, and 13 bases had no gene match. The CDR3 sequence is 17 residues long. CDR3 amino acids: CASSPEEASGRRYEQYF. The DNA of the CDR3 is TGTGCCAGCAGCCCTGAAGAGGCTAGCGGGAGGCGGTACGAGCAGTACTTC.

The chain is built from TRBV7-9 and TRBJ2-1; D not resolved. With 7 bases removed from V and 6 bases from J, the gap between germline ends came to 22 bases. The CDR3 sequence is 16 residues long. Germline V gene lookup returns CDR1 SEHNR and CDR2 FQNEAQ (reference sequence). The DNA for the CDR3 is TGTGCCAGCATCCATTTTGGCGCCCAGAGGCCCAATGAGCAGTTCTTC. Translating gives CASIHFGAQRPNEQFF.

The V call is TRBV10-3, the J call TRBJ1-1, with D perhaps matching TRBD1 (5 bases). Germline V gene data show CDR1 as ENHRY and CDR2 as SYGVKD. This CDR3 contains 13 residues. The germline V and J ends were trimmed by 1 base and 4 bases, with 7 bases remaining between them. CDR3 in DNA: TGTGCCATCAGTGAGTTCCAGGGCACTGAAGCTTTCTTT. Protein product: CAISEFQGTEAFF.

This clone was counted a single time. CDR3 region: CASSLTGPYEQYF. The DNA for the CDR3 is TGTGCCAGCAGCTTGACAGGACCCTACGAGCAGTACTTC. The gene calls are TRBV7-9 and TRBJ2-7, with a tentative D call TRBD1 (6 bases). The germline V gene encodes CDR1 SEHNR and CDR2 FQNEAQ (reference sequence). The CDR3 has 13 amino acids. Trimming took 3 bases from V and 2 from J, leaving 8 bases between them.

In nucleotides, the CDR3 is TGTGCCAGTAGTAACGACAGATATAACACTGAAGCTTTCTTT. Amino acids: CASSNDRYNTEAFF. The chain recombines TRBV19 with TRBJ1-1, with D possibly TRBD1 on 5 matching bases. The CDR3 sequence is 14 residues long. V gave up 4 bases and J gave up 2 bases, with 11 bases separating them. Germline assignment: CDR1 LNHDA and CDR2 SQIVND (reference sequence).

The count of this clone is one. The V call is TRBV15, the J call TRBJ1-1; 9 nucleotides line up with TRBD1. The J segment lost 1 base and the V segment lost 0 bases, leaving 3 bases of the junction unmatched. This CDR3 is built from 16 residues. CDR1 is LNHNV and CDR2 is YYDKDF in the germline V gene (reference sequence). Here the CDR3 reads CATSRDPGQGNTEAFF. For the CDR3, the DNA is TGTGCCACCAGCAGAGACCCGGGACAGGGGAACACTGAAGCTTTCTTT.

The rearrangement links TRBV5-1 to TRBJ1-2; TRBD1 matches at 9 bases. This CDR3 contains 15 residues. With 4 bases clipped from V and 3 bases from J, the junction kept 7 bases outside the gene matches. CDR1 is SGHRS, CDR2 YFSETQ, per germline. The CDR3, as DNA: TGCGCCAGCAGCGACGGGACAGGGAATGACTATGGCTACACCTTC. Translated, it gives CASSDGTGNDYGYTF.

V gene TRBV28 combines with J gene TRBJ2-5, with 8 bases matching TRBD2. After removal of 2 bases from V and 2 bases from J, the junction contained 4 bases not matched to a gene. The CDR3 is made up of 15 amino acids. The germline CDR1 and CDR2 sequences are MDHEN and SYDVKM. The CDR3 nucleotides read TGTGCCAGCAGTTTACACGGCGGGGGGCAAGAGACCCAGTACTTC. It is translated as CASSLHGGGQETQYF.

A few counts support this clone. V gene TRBV11-2 combines with J gene TRBJ1-1; D perhaps matches TRBD1 (6 bases). This CDR3 is built from 15 residues. Trimming stripped 0 bases from V and 2 bases from J, with 10 bases between. Germline V gene lookup returns CDR1 SGHAT and CDR2 FQNNGV. The CDR3 nucleotides read TGTGCCAGCAGCTTAGATCCCAGGGGAAACACTGAAGCTTTCTTT. Protein sequence: CASSLDPRGNTEAFF.

V usage is TRBV5-3 and J usage is TRBJ2-5, with 8 bases identical to TRBD2. TRBV5-3 is known as an ORF, though its function is uncertain. Trimming removed 4 bases from V and 1 base from J; junction bases left unmatched: 9. The CDR3 extends over 16 amino acids. The CDR3 DNA sequence: TGTGCCAGAAGCATGGGACTAGGAGGCCCCCAAGAGACCCAGTACTTC. This encodes CARSMGLGGPQETQYF.

This clone occurred once. The V gene is TRBV19, the J gene TRBJ2-1, with 9 positions matching TRBD2. The length of the CDR3 is 14 residues. The trim removed 10 bases at V and 5 bases at J, leaving 9 bases unmatched. CDR1 and CDR2 from the germline V gene are LNHDA and SQIVND (reference sequence). Written as DNA, the CDR3 is TGTGCCATTAAGTTGACTAGCGGAAACAATGAGCAGTTCTTC. Encoded protein: CAIKLTSGNNEQFF.

This clone was seen a handful of times. This rearrangement joins TRBV27 to TRBJ1-5, with 9 bases lining up with TRBD1. V was clipped by 3 bases and J by 7 bases; unmatched bases: 4. Germline V gene data show CDR1 as MNHEY and CDR2 as SMNVEV (reference sequence). This CDR3 comprises 14 residues. The CDR3 reads CASSFTGGDQPQHF. CDR3 DNA: TGTGCCAGCAGTTTCACAGGGGGCGACCAGCCCCAGCATTTT.

The chain is built from TRBV30 and TRBJ2-7; D is tentatively TRBD1 or TRBD2 (5 bases each). The CDR3 totals 12 residues. V was pared by 8 bases and J by 4 bases, with 15 bases between. The germline V gene has CDR1 GTSNPN and CDR2 SVGIG (reference sequence). The chain's CDR3 is CAGTLGGYEQYF. Here the CDR3 DNA reads TGTGCCGGGACCCTCGGCGGGTACGAGCAGTACTTC.

The V gene is TRBV19, the J gene TRBJ2-2, with D maybe TRBD2 (7 bases). Germline V CDR1 and CDR2: LNHDA, SQIVND (reference sequence). The CDR3 sequence is 15 residues long. Trimming removed 10 bases from V and 0 bases from J, with 15 bases in between. This chain's CDR3 is CAIQAGHANTGELFF. CDR3 nucleotide sequence: TGTGCCATTCAAGCGGGACACGCGAACACCGGGGAGCTGTTTTTT.

The rearrangement links TRBV27 to TRBJ2-7; tentatively, D is TRBD2 (5 bases). The germline V gene encodes CDR1 MNHEY and CDR2 SMNVEV (reference sequence). V was cut by 6 bases and J by 4 bases, with 7 bases left in between. The CDR3 extends over 11 amino acids. As DNA, the CDR3 is TGTGCCAGCAGAAGCGGTTACGAGCAGTACTTC. This translates into CASRSGYEQYF.

The chain employs TRBV7-3 and TRBJ2-2, with 8 bases matching TRBD1. Germline V gene sequence: CDR1 SGHTA, CDR2 FQGTGA. CDR3 length: 15 amino acids. The ends lost 5 bases at V and 6 bases at J; junction bases unmatched: 8. The CDR3 coding sequence is TGTGCCAGCAGCATTGGACAGGGAGTTGCCGGGGAGCTGTTTTTT. This codes for CASSIGQGVAGELFF.

V gene TRBV9 combines with J gene TRBJ2-1, with 10 bases aligning to TRBD2. Germline V CDR1 and CDR2: SGDLS, YYNGEE. V was clipped by 0 bases and J by 9 bases; unmatched bases: 6. The CDR3 totals 15 residues. CDR3 DNA sequence: TGTGCCAGCAGCGTAGATAGCGGGAGGTTTTTTGAGCAGTTCTTC. This translates into CASSVDSGRFFEQFF.

This chain links TRBV4-3 with TRBJ1-2, with D perhaps matching TRBD1 (5 bases). CDR1 and CDR2 from the germline V gene are LGHNA and YSLEER. V was trimmed by 0 bases and J by 7 bases, leaving 12 bases between them. The CDR3 totals 14 residues. CDR3 DNA sequence: TGCGCCAGCAGCCAAGATAGGTCGCAGGGTGGCTACACCTTC. The encoded protein is CASSQDRSQGGYTF.

The chain combines TRBV19 with TRBJ2-7; TRBD1 matches at 12 bases. Germline trimming cut 3 bases from V and 10 bases from J; bases unmatched to any gene: 4. There are 13 residues in the CDR3. The germline CDR1 and CDR2 sequences are LNHDA and SQIVND (reference sequence). In DNA form, the CDR3 reads TGTGCCAGTAGTATTTCGGGACAGGGGGCTCAGTACTTC. Protein sequence: CASSISGQGAQYF.

The table lists this clone with a count of one. The chain combines TRBV5-1 with TRBJ1-2; D might be TRBD1 (5 bases). The CDR3 length is 14 residues. V was shortened by 0 bases and J by 4 bases, with 10 bases between the two germline ends. CDR1 and CDR2 from the germline V gene are SGHRS and YFSETQ. This CDR3 reads CASSLGGSRYGYTF. The DNA for the CDR3 is TGCGCCAGCAGCTTGGGGGGCAGCCGCTATGGCTACACCTTC.

The chain carries TRBV15 and TRBJ1-1, with unresolved D. Germline values: CDR1 LNHNV, CDR2 YYDKDF (reference sequence). This CDR3 is built from 12 residues. The ends were cut back, 6 bases at V and 7 bases at J, with 12 bases in the middle. The CDR3 DNA is TGTGCCACCAGATACGGTAGAGGTGAAGCTTTCTTT. This codes for CATRYGRGEAFF.

V usage is TRBV18 and J usage is TRBJ2-7; D call uncertain. In germline, CDR1 is KGHSH, CDR2 LQKENI. This CDR3 is 12 amino acids long. The V end was cut by 3 bases, the J end by 3 bases, with 6 bases between. CDR3 sequence: CASSPNHYEQYF. The DNA of the CDR3 is TGTGCCAGCTCACCCAATCACTACGAGCAGTACTTC.

This clone was observed a handful of times. The identical CDR3 is also encoded by other nucleotide sequences in the sample. The chain combines TRBV25-1 with TRBJ2-1; 9 nucleotides align to TRBD2. CDR1 MGHDK and CDR2 SYGVNS come from the germline V gene. With 2 bases clipped from V and 3 bases from J, the junction kept 5 bases outside the gene matches. The CDR3 runs 16 residues. CDR3: CASSEPAGGRYNEQFF. CDR3 coding DNA: TGTGCCAGCAGTGAACCGGCGGGAGGGCGCTACAATGAGCAGTTCTTC. Based on the CDR3 plus reference TRBV25-1 and TRBJ2-1, the full variable domain is EADIYQTPRYLVIGTGKKITLECSQTMGHDKMYWYQQDPGMELHLIHYSYGVNSTEKGDLSSESTVSRIRTEHFPLTLESARPSHTSQYLCASSEPAGGRYNEQFFGPGTRLTVL.

The chain joins TRBV6-1 to TRBJ2-6, with D perhaps TRBD1 (6 bases). The V gene lost 4 bases and the J gene lost 4 bases, with 14 bases spanning the gap. This CDR3 has 16 residues. In germline, CDR1 is MNHNS, CDR2 SASEGT. The DNA for the CDR3 is TGTGCCAGCAGTGCTCTCACAGGGTCGGGGGCCAACGTCCTGACTTTC. Encoded protein: CASSALTGSGANVLTF.